This TCR beta chain was captured by sequencing in a study of tissue T cells after allogeneic stem cell transplantation (dated by TCRdb to 2022 to 2024). Regarding the research as a whole: The study profiled TCR beta repertoires in many tissues obtained from research autopsies of patients with and without GVHD, and also in mouse models of GVHD. The human part of the study was a prospective observational study with no blinding and no randomization. The research as a whole found: Only a few T cell clones appeared in more than one patient, yet motif-based clustering showed tissue-specific repertoire signatures that were shared between patients. Within patients, how anatomically similar tissues were was a major factor shaping TCR repertoire composition, regardless of disease or transplant status. In both patients and mice, T cells from blood and spleen covered only a limited part of the TCR repertoire found in tissues. Sampling depth was acknowledged as a limitation, and the patient cohort was both small and clinically heterogeneous. The study did not establish which tissue TCRs were alloreactive or antigen-specific, and some clones may have been host cells that persisted.

Receptors were amplified or captured by the immunoSEQ multiplex PCR assay. Adaptive Biotechnologies performed TCRbeta CDR3 sequencing at survey depth and reported CDR3 sequences, V/J genes, productive frequency, and template counts. Amplification of TCR beta CDR3 regions started from genomic DNA instead of RNA. In the original analysis: Jensen-Shannon divergence was used to quantify pairwise repertoire overlap between tissues, with a value of 1 meaning complete divergence and a value of 0 meaning identical repertoires. Tissues were clustered by single-linkage agglomerative hierarchical clustering of pairwise JSD values and displayed as dendrograms. GLIPH2 was applied to all patient samples using simulation_depth 1000, kmer_min_depth 3, and cdr3_length_cutoff 8, and only groups with more than two unique CDR3s were retained. A standardized tissue-overlap score was generated by extrapolating Jaccard GLIPH-group overlap across patients to a standard repertoire size of 1000 clones. Linear mixed-effect models, with tissue as a fixed effect and individual as a random effect, were used to test how diversity related to clinical or experimental variables. In TCRdb, the immuneACCESS table is reduced to in-frame sequences with V and J assigned. These tables do not hold every clone; where another copy was compared, an unresolved V gene accounts for under half, and the others remain unexplained. V, J and clone size were drawn from that table, and D and trimming were deduced from the DNA. In this sample the table shows roughly 51,000 clones, approximately 73% of which occur a single time. The ten largest account for about 0.55% of the sample.

CDR1 and CDR2, looked up from the germline V gene, are LGHNA and YSYQKL. Inclusive of the bounding cysteine and phenylalanine, the CDR3 is 12 residues long. The 33 bases shown cover part of the CDR3, and their frame starts at base 1. The V and J ends are trimmed by 0 bases and 11 bases, leaving 10 bases between them. Remarks on this clone: Its specific antigen is unknown. This is a mouse receptor, so gene names and germline sequences are those of the mouse. Read sequence stops 1 residue before the CDR3 end, and the germline J gene provides the missing end.

Sequenced sample: sorted cells pooled from one or two spleens. The TCR comes from a pool of C57BL/6 mice in good health. The rearranged segments are TRBV2 and TRBJ1-1; TRBD1 could be the D gene, as 5 bases match. The CDR3 protein is CASSQDRDGVFF. The DNA read from the CDR3 is TGTGCCAGCAGCCAAGACAGGGACGGGGTCTTC.